Listed below are T cell receptor beta chains from one sample, sequenced in a study of blood T cell repertoires in COVID-19. The assay was immunoSEQ multiplex PCR, and TCRdb's table has in-frame clones only and misses some. The sample has approximately 350,000 clones, around 83% seen once; the top ten hold roughly 3%. The sequenced sample consisted of peripheral blood. The receptors come from a man younger than 45 with active or convalescent COVID-19. The CDR3 runs from the conserved cysteine through the conserved F or W. D genes are given only for firm matches. Clone size is given for some rows only: seen once, a few or many times, or a class if the clone is expanded.

v_call	clone_size	d_call	j_call	cdr3_aa	cdr3_nt
TRBV7-5	NA	NA	TRBJ1-5	CVRRQGEVGNQPQHF	TGTGTCAGAAGGCAGGGGGAAGTAGGCAATCAGCCCCAGCATTTT
TRBV10-3	NA	NA	TRBJ2-1	CAISRGKGYNEQFF	TGTGCCATCAGCAGGGGAAAGGGTTACAATGAGCAGTTCTTC
TRBV13	once	NA	TRBJ2-7	CASSATPVASYEQYF	TGTGCCAGCAGCGCGACACCTGTCGCCTCCTACGAGCAGTACTTC
TRBV12-3/TRBV12-4	few	NA	TRBJ1-4	CASTQGRQKLFF	TGTGCCAGCACCCAGGGCCGTCAAAAACTGTTTTTT
TRBV3-1/TRBV3-2	NA	NA	TRBJ2-4	CASSRGEWSNIQYF	TGTGCCAGCAGCCGAGGAGAGTGGTCGAACATTCAGTACTTC
TRBV6-6	NA	NA	TRBJ2-1	CASSPRPAGNEQFF	TGTGCCAGCAGTCCCCGGCCCGCGGGTAATGAGCAGTTCTTC
TRBV24-1	NA	NA	TRBJ1-5	CATSGDNYQPQHF	TGTGCCACCAGTGGGGACAACTATCAGCCCCAGCATTTT
TRBV29-1	NA	NA	TRBJ1-1	CSVVRGGNTEAFF	TGCAGCGTTGTTCGGGGGGGGAACACTGAAGCTTTCTTT
TRBV6-2/TRBV6-3	NA	TRBD1	TRBJ1-2	CASSYRTGNYGYTF	TGTGCCAGCAGTTACCGGACAGGGAACTATGGCTACACCTTC
TRBV5-1	NA	NA	TRBJ2-5	CASSLGQAAGQTQYF	TGCGCCAGCAGCTTGGGACAGGCGGCGGGTCAGACCCAGTACTTC
TRBV5-1	NA	NA	TRBJ1-4	CASSFGTLATNEKLFF	TGCGCCAGCAGCTTTGGGACACTAGCAACTAATGAAAAACTGTTTTTT
TRBV4-3	NA	NA	TRBJ1-6	CASSQEYRDSPLHF	TGCGCCAGCAGCCAAGAGTACAGGGACTCACCCCTCCACTTT
TRBV24-1	NA	NA	TRBJ1-5	CATSGGPNQPQHF	TGTGCCACCAGTGGAGGGCCGAATCAGCCCCAGCATTTT
TRBV7-2	NA	TRBD2	TRBJ2-1	CASSLGGGRHNEQFF	TGTGCCAGCAGCTTAGGCGGGGGTCGCCACAATGAGCAGTTCTTC
TRBV7-3	NA	TRBD1	TRBJ1-1	CASSPRQGWGEAFF	TGTGCCAGCAGCCCCCGACAGGGTTGGGGTGAAGCTTTCTTT
TRBV4-1	NA	TRBD1	TRBJ2-7	CASSQDRRQGLPEQYF	TGCGCCAGCAGCCAAGATCGGAGACAGGGGCTGCCCGAGCAGTACTTC
TRBV3-1/TRBV3-2	NA	TRBD2	TRBJ2-1	CASSQEGRGRARYNEQFF	TGTGCCAGCAGCCAAGAAGGTCGCGGGAGGGCACGGTACAATGAGCAGTTCTTC
TRBV7-2	few	NA	TRBJ1-3	CASSLGRAGNTIYF	TGTGCCAGCAGCTTAGGCAGGGCTGGAAACACCATATATTTT
TRBV30	NA	TRBD1	TRBJ1-2	CAWRDDRGHYGYTF	TGTGCCTGGAGGGATGACAGGGGGCACTATGGCTACACCTTC
TRBV7-2	once	TRBD2	TRBJ2-7	CASSAGVAYEQYF	TGTGCCAGCAGCGCGGGGGTCGCCTACGAGCAGTACTTC
TRBV7-2	NA	NA	TRBJ2-7	CASSLRAGLSYEQYF	TGTGCCAGCAGCCTCCGAGCGGGCTTATCCTACGAGCAGTACTTC
TRBV18	few	NA	TRBJ1-2	CASSTANRVDGYTF	TGTGCCAGCTCTACCGCGAACAGGGTAGACGGCTACACCTTC
TRBV11-1	NA	NA	TRBJ1-3	CASSFGRPRGNTIYF	TGTGCCAGCAGCTTTGGGAGGCCAAGGGGAAACACCATATATTTT
TRBV20-1	once	NA	TRBJ2-1	CSASLGSRTTEQFF	TGCAGTGCTAGTTTGGGTAGCCGTACCACTGAGCAGTTCTTC
TRBV6-5	once	TRBD1	TRBJ1-4	CASSPQTGYSEKLFF	TGTGCCAGCAGTCCGCAGACAGGGTACAGTGAAAAACTGTTTTTT
TRBV30	NA	NA	TRBJ2-1	CASGLASSYNEQFF	TGTGCCTCTGGACTGGCTAGCTCCTACAATGAGCAGTTCTTC
TRBV27	NA	TRBD2	TRBJ2-4	CASSSVAGGGTKNIQYF	TGTGCCAGCAGTTCGGTCGCCGGGGGGGGGACCAAAAACATTCAGTACTTC
TRBV4-3	NA	TRBD2	TRBJ2-2	CASSQDLRGGDGELFF	TGCGCCAGCAGCCAAGATCTGCGGGGGGGAGACGGGGAGCTGTTTTTT
TRBV14	NA	NA	TRBJ1-6	CASSQAVGDSPLHF	TGTGCCAGCAGCCAAGCGGTCGGGGATTCACCCCTCCACTTT
TRBV11-2	NA	TRBD2	TRBJ2-1	CASSSGVLGSGNNEQFF	TGTGCCAGCAGCTCAGGTGTTTTAGGGAGCGGGAACAATGAGCAGTTCTTC
TRBV19	NA	TRBD2	TRBJ2-3	CASSIVGGRGADTQYF	TGTGCCAGTAGTATAGTCGGGGGGAGAGGCGCAGATACGCAGTATTTT
TRBV5-4	NA	TRBD2	TRBJ2-4	CASSPQAGGQNIQYF	TGTGCCAGCAGCCCTCAAGCGGGAGGGCAAAACATTCAGTACTTC
TRBV7-2	NA	TRBD2	TRBJ2-5	CASSLGTSGSETQYF	TGTGCCAGCAGCTTAGGGACTAGCGGGTCAGAGACCCAGTACTTC
TRBV24-1	NA	TRBD1	TRBJ1-5	CATSDKTGANQPQHF	TGTGCCACCAGTGATAAGACAGGGGCGAATCAGCCCCAGCATTTT
TRBV7-3	few	NA	TRBJ2-1	CASSPPGLPYNEQFF	TGTGCCAGCAGCCCTCCGGGACTTCCATACAATGAGCAGTTCTTC
TRBV27	NA	NA	TRBJ2-1	CASRVSGGNEQFF	TGTGCCAGCAGGGTGAGCGGAGGCAATGAGCAGTTCTTC
TRBV4-3	few	NA	TRBJ2-5	CASSLLAHVPQETQYF	TGCGCCAGCAGCCTACTAGCTCACGTTCCCCAGGAGACCCAGTACTTC
TRBV12-5	NA	TRBD1	TRBJ2-5	CASGLGGTGAFETQYF	TGTGCTAGTGGTTTGGGGGGGACAGGGGCATTCGAGACCCAGTACTTC
TRBV5-8	NA	TRBD2	TRBJ2-1	CASSLDPSGSREQFF	TGTGCCAGCAGCTTGGACCCCAGCGGGAGTCGCGAGCAGTTCTTC
TRBV28	NA	NA	TRBJ1-5	CASSLSGVANQPQHF	TGTGCCAGCAGTTTATCCGGGGTGGCAAATCAGCCCCAGCATTTT
TRBV14	NA	NA	TRBJ1-1	CASSQVGRGTEAFF	TGTGCCAGCAGCCAAGTGGGGCGCGGCACTGAAGCTTTCTTT
TRBV4-2	NA	TRBD1	TRBJ2-2	CASSPPGQTNTGELFF	TGTGCCAGCAGCCCGCCGGGACAGACGAACACCGGGGAGCTGTTTTTT
TRBV7-3	NA	TRBD2	TRBJ2-2	CASSSGGARVTGELFF	TGTGCCAGCAGCTCCGGGGGGGCCAGAGTCACCGGGGAGCTGTTTTTT
TRBV9	NA	NA	TRBJ1-2	CASSVEQGRGYTF	TGTGCCAGCAGCGTAGAACAGGGACGTGGCTACACCTTC
TRBV2	NA	TRBD1	TRBJ1-5	CASVRDRGRRNNQPQHF	TGTGCCAGCGTGCGCGACAGGGGGCGACGGAACAATCAGCCCCAGCATTTT
TRBV4-1	NA	NA	TRBJ1-4	CASSVTGLNEKLFF	TGCGCCAGCAGCGTGACAGGATTAAATGAAAAACTGTTTTTT
TRBV6-5	many	NA	TRBJ1-1	CASSRGNTEAFF	TGTGCCAGCAGTCGGGGGAACACTGAAGCTTTCTTT
TRBV19	NA	NA	TRBJ2-7	CASTNVGSYEQYF	TGTGCCAGTACGAATGTAGGGAGCTACGAGCAGTACTTC
TRBV3-1/TRBV3-2	NA	TRBD1	TRBJ1-2	CASSQGQGADGYTF	TGTGCCAGCAGCCAAGGACAGGGGGCGGATGGCTACACCTTC
TRBV6-2/TRBV6-3	NA	NA	TRBJ2-1	CASSYAGRGKFF	TGTGCCAGCAGTTACGCTGGGCGCGGGAAGTTCTTC